The T cell receptor beta chain described here comes from a study of blood T cell repertoires in COVID-19. Study summary: Sites in the United States, Italy and Spain provided acute and convalescent COVID-19 samples. PBMCs, B-cell-depleted T cells, or T cells were the source of the cDNA or gDNA that made up the material.

The CDR3 is 15 residues long. Germline loops: CDR1 LNHDA, CDR2 SQIVND (reference sequence). V was pared by 3 bases and J by 2 bases, with 11 bases between. Under the authors' procedure: Scientists estimated how many nucleated cells there were by amplifying reference gene primers. Measured with immunoSEQ multiplex PCR; TCRdb has only the in-frame clones, and not every one. V and J calls plus clone size are reproduced from that table; the DNA served to infer D and trimming. The top ten clones hold roughly 5% of a sample with tens of thousands of clones, 78% of them seen once. The sequence came from a human donor in a cohort sampled during active COVID-19. Input material: peripheral blood. The chain recombines TRBV19 with TRBJ2-1; maybe TRBD1 (5 bases). In DNA, the CDR3 is TGTGCCAGTAGTATGGTAGGGGTCGCCTACAATGAGCAGTTCTTC. Its translation is CASSMVGVAYNEQFF.